One sample yielded the 23 T cell receptor beta chains listed below, sequenced in a study of T cell repertoires in cytomegalovirus infection. These TCRs are of unknown antigen specificity. TCRdb redid the calling of the reads with MiXCR, one entry per CDR3 protein. The data hold tens of thousands of distinct CDR3 sequences, with about a fifth observed a single time. Sequences were derived from CD8+ T cells from cultured PBMCs, sampled from culture after CMV antigen stimulation. These receptor sequences come from a human donor in good health (CMV status not recorded). Some clones in this sample may be carry-over from other donors' samples.

This sequence joins TRBV15 and TRBJ2-7; 7 nucleotides match TRBD1. In germline, CDR1 is LNHNV, CDR2 YYDKDF (reference sequence). The J segment lost 2 bases and the V segment lost 3 bases, leaving 7 bases of the junction unmatched. This CDR3 contains 15 residues. The CDR3 sequence: CATSSEQGIAYEQYF. The CDR3 nucleotides are TGTGCCACCAGCAGCGAACAGGGGATAGCCTACGAGCAGTACTTC.

The J gene is TRBJ2-1, the V gene TRBV20-1, with TRBD1 identical over 8 bases. CDR1 is DFQATT, CDR2 SNEGSKA, per germline (reference sequence). The CDR3 contains 16 residues. J was trimmed by 4 bases and V by 0 bases; bases with no gene match: 8. CDR3 nucleotides: TGCAGTGCTAGAGACGGGCAGGGGGCTCCGTACAATGAGCAGTTCTTC. This encodes CSARDGQGAPYNEQFF.

The V and J genes are TRBV9 and TRBJ2-1; D is possibly TRBD1 or TRBD2 (5 bases each). This CDR3 contains 15 residues. V was shortened by 7 bases and J by 5 bases, with 19 bases between the two germline ends. From germline, CDR1 is SGDLS and CDR2 YYNGEE. CDR3: CASGLTGDGDNEQFF. The CDR3 coding sequence is TGTGCCAGCGGCTTAACCGGGGACGGAGACAATGAGCAGTTCTTC.

The chain combines TRBV6-2 or TRBV6-3 with TRBJ2-1; D may be TRBD1 (6 bases). The CDR3 sequence is 15 residues long. Germline loops: CDR1 MNHEY, CDR2 SVGEGT. The ends were cut back, 6 bases at V and 6 bases at J, with 18 bases in the middle. CDR3 residues: CASSPSGAGLNEQFF. The DNA for the CDR3 is TGTGCCAGCAGCCCATCAGGGGCAGGGCTCAATGAGCAGTTCTTC.

This clonotype has only a few counts. V is TRBV7-2 and J is TRBJ2-3, with unresolved D. Per germline, CDR1 SGHTA and CDR2 FQGNSA. V lost 6 bases and J lost 4, with 8 bases in between. This CDR3 is 12 amino acids long. CDR3 DNA sequence: TGTGCCAGCAGTTCTGGGCCAGATACGCAGTATTTT. Protein sequence: CASSSGPDTQYF.

The chain has TRBV11-2 and TRBJ2-1; D is ambiguous. The CDR3 is 14 amino acids. Per the germline V gene, CDR1 is SGHAT and CDR2 is FQNNGV. Trimming shortened V by 0 bases and J by 6 bases, and 9 bases separated the two germline ends. CDR3 nucleotide sequence: TGTGCCAGCAGCTTAGATCCAGGCCTCAATGAGCAGTTCTTC. This sequence encodes CASSLDPGLNEQFF.

The chain couples TRBV27 to TRBJ1-5; a possible D gene is TRBD1 (5 bases). Deletions cut 0 bases from V and 6 bases from J, with 15 bases between. This CDR3 is built from 16 residues. From germline, CDR1 is MNHEY and CDR2 SMNVEV (reference sequence). CDR3 sequence (DNA): TGTGCCAGCAGTTTATCGCGGGGACTGTCGGGTCAGCCCCAGCATTTT. Its translation: CASSLSRGLSGQPQHF.

The chain links TRBV11-2 to TRBJ2-1; D is unclear. The germline V gene has CDR1 SGHAT and CDR2 FQNNGV. The germline V and J ends were trimmed by 6 bases and 4 bases, with 13 bases remaining between them. The CDR3 is 14 residues long. DNA of the CDR3: TGTGCCAGCAGTTCAACCGGAGTGTACAATGAGCAGTTCTTC. Amino acid sequence: CASSSTGVYNEQFF.

This clonotype was detected once. The chain recombines TRBV4-1 with TRBJ2-7; D call uncertain. This CDR3 is built from 14 residues. Germline loops: CDR1 MGHRA, CDR2 YSYEKL. V dropped 1 base and J dropped 1 base, with 8 bases sitting between them. The CDR3 loop reads CASSQATSSYEQYF. CDR3 bases: TGCGCCAGCAGCCAAGCAACCAGTTCCTACGAGCAGTACTTC.

In this sample, this clonotype turned up a few times. The J gene is TRBJ2-1, the V gene TRBV27; D might be TRBD2 (5 bases). The CDR3 is made up of 14 amino acids. In germline, CDR1 is MNHEY, CDR2 SMNVEV (reference sequence). Between the trimmed V and J ends, which lost 5 bases and 2 bases, there was a span of 10 bases. The CDR3 sequence is CASSSGLAYNEQFF. In nucleotides, the CDR3 is TGTGCCAGCAGTAGCGGACTTGCCTACAATGAGCAGTTCTTC.

In this sample, this clonotype turned up a few times. This chain joins TRBV4-1 and TRBJ2-3; D unresolved. Germline V lookup: CDR1 MGHRA, CDR2 YSYEKL. V was trimmed by 1 base and J by 0 bases, leaving 8 bases between them. CDR3 length: 15 residues. CDR3 sequence: CASSQGRASTDTQYF. The DNA for the CDR3 is TGCGCCAGCAGCCAAGGGAGAGCTAGCACAGATACGCAGTATTTT.

This clonotype came up a few times. CDR3 region: CASSPTGGQETQYF. CDR3 nucleotide sequence: TGTGCCAGCAGTCCTACAGGGGGGCAAGAGACCCAGTACTTC. This chain uses TRBV12-3 or TRBV12-4 with TRBJ2-5; 8 bases align to TRBD1. The junction had 4 bases not matched to a gene; V was cut back by 5 bases and J by 2 bases. The CDR3 spans 14 residues.

This clonotype was seen at least ten times. The V gene is TRBV6-2 or TRBV6-3, the J gene TRBJ2-1; D may be TRBD1 (6 bases). CDR1 is MNHEY and CDR2 is SVGEGT in the germline V gene. V was clipped by 7 bases and J by 6 bases, with 10 bases between them. CDR3 length: 12 residues. The CDR3: CASKQGSNEQFF. The CDR3 DNA sequence: TGTGCCAGCAAACAGGGAAGCAATGAGCAGTTCTTC.

Turning to this clonotype: Since a much larger clone is just one base distant, this may be a read error. The V and J genes are TRBV27 and TRBJ1-1; D uncertain. CDR3 length: 15 residues. V gave up 8 bases and J gave up 2 bases, with 18 bases separating them. Germline values: CDR1 MNHEY, CDR2 SMNVEV (reference sequence). The chain's CDR3 is CASRRGVRVNTEAFF. The CDR3 coding sequence is TGTGCCAGCCGCCGGGGAGTAAGGGTCAACACTGAAGCTTTCTTT.

The rearrangement uses TRBV2 and TRBJ2-1; 13 bases line up with TRBD2. Germline V CDR1 and CDR2: SNHLY, FYNNEI. With V trimmed by 5 bases and J by 7 bases, 11 bases remained unmatched. The CDR3 is made up of 17 amino acids. Here the CDR3 reads CASSLATGTSGANEQFF. The CDR3 DNA follows: TGTGCCAGCAGTCTTGCCACCGGGACTAGCGGGGCTAATGAGCAGTTCTTC.

The chain employs TRBV15 and TRBJ2-4, with TRBD1 matching 12 bases. Germline lookup yields CDR1 LNHNV and CDR2 YYDKDF (reference sequence). V was clipped by 4 bases and J by 6 bases; unmatched bases: 7. The CDR3 contains 16 residues. CDR3 sequence (DNA): TGTGCCACCAGCACTTGGGACAGGGGGCCTGGAAACATTCAGTACTTC. It encodes CATSTWDRGPGNIQYF.

This rearrangement joins TRBV29-1 to TRBJ2-3; no definite D call. The length of the CDR3 is 14 residues. CDR1 and CDR2 from the germline V gene are SQVTM and ANQGSEA. Trimming removed 4 bases from V and 3 bases from J, with 14 bases in between. CDR3 protein: CSVAGRKGTDTQYF. CDR3 DNA: TGCAGCGTTGCGGGCCGAAAGGGAACAGATACGCAGTATTTT.

DNA of the CDR3: TGTGCCAGCAGCTTATGGGACAGGGGGTACTGCGAGCAGTACTTC. The encoded protein is CASSLWDRGYCEQYF. The rearrangement uses TRBV7-9 and TRBJ2-7; the match to TRBD1 covers 11 bases. With V trimmed by 2 bases and J by 6 bases, 6 bases remained unmatched. This CDR3 comprises 15 residues. The germline V gene encodes CDR1 SEHNR and CDR2 FQNEAQ (reference sequence).

There are many counts of this clonotype. The rearrangement links TRBV4-2 to TRBJ1-2; TRBD1 is a possible D gene (5 bases). Trimming left V 0 bases short and J 8 bases short, with 7 bases between. The CDR3 runs 12 residues. Per germline, CDR1 LGHNA and CDR2 YNFKEQ. As DNA, the CDR3 is TGTGCCAGCAGCCAAGATAAGGGGGGCTACACCTTC. Amino acid sequence: CASSQDKGGYTF.

V gene TRBV10-3 combines with J gene TRBJ1-3; the D gene is possibly TRBD1 (6 bases). The CDR3 runs 11 residues. The germline V gene encodes CDR1 ENHRY and CDR2 SYGVKD. CDR3 in DNA: TGTCCCAGGGACAATCGAAACACCATATATTTT. Translation gives CPRDNRNTIYF.

The rearrangement links TRBV6-6 to TRBJ2-1; D ambiguous. Trimming took off 0 bases at V and 1 base at J, with 10 bases between the two ends. CDR3 length: 16 residues. The germline gives CDR1 MNHNY, CDR2 SVGAGI (reference sequence). The CDR3 loop is CASSYSVVVSYNEQFF. The CDR3 DNA is TGTGCCAGCAGTTACTCGGTAGTGGTATCCTACAATGAGCAGTTCTTC.

The genes are TRBV7-2 and TRBJ2-7; D may be TRBD1 (5 bases). CDR3 length: 13 residues. V gave up 4 bases and J gave up 3 bases, with 10 bases separating them. CDR1 and CDR2 (germline): SGHTA, FQGNSA. The CDR3 coding sequence is TGTGCCAGCAGCTCAGGACAATTCTACGAGCAGTACTTC. Translated: CASSSGQFYEQYF.

This clonotype has only a few counts. The chain joins TRBV7-9 to TRBJ2-1, with TRBD2 matching over 7 bases. Trimming cost V 6 bases and J 0 bases; bases outside gene matches: 8. CDR1 and CDR2 (germline): SEHNR, FQNEAQ (reference sequence). There are 16 residues in the CDR3. In nucleotides, the CDR3 is TGTGCCAGCAGTGGGAGGGCCATGAGCTCCTACAATGAGCAGTTCTTC. Its protein product is CASSGRAMSSYNEQFF.